This TCR beta chain came from a study of early T cells in non-severe SARS-CoV-2 infection. The wider study: The chains were unpaired, and the sequenced material was bulk RNA from unsorted whole blood.

Each single cDNA molecule received a unique molecular identifier. In TCRdb, the 5' RACE reads were re-called with MiXCR into one record per CDR3 protein. Among 65,000 to 85,000 distinct CDR3 sequences listed, roughly 10% were seen once. This clonotype was picked up many times. Its specificity is unknown. This CDR3 has 16 amino acids. V shed 0 bases and J shed 2 bases, with 13 bases lying between them. Germline V gives CDR1 SGHRS, CDR2 YFSETQ. Study-level findings and limits: Matching with VDJdb favored anti-spike CD8 responses (missing private and CD4 specificities).

The origin of this receptor is an adult who was a healthcare worker with PCR-confirmed SARS-CoV-2 infection or an uninfected control (not recorded which). The specimen was whole blood, collected at baseline. The V and J genes are TRBV5-1 and TRBJ2-3, with a tentative D call TRBD1 (6 bases). CDR3 loop: CASSLVTGRHTDTQYF. The CDR3 nucleotides are TGCGCCAGCAGCTTGGTAACAGGGCGACACACAGATACGCAGTATTTT.